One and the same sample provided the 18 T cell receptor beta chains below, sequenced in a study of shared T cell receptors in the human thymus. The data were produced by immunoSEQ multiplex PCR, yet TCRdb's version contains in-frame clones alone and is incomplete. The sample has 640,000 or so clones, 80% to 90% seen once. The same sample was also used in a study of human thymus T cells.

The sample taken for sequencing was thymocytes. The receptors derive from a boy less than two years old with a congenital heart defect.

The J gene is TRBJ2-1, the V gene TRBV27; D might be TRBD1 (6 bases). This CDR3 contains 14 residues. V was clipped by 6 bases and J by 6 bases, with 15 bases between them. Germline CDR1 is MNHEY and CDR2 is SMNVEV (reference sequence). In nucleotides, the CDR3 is TGTGCCAGCAGCCTGAGTTGGGGGCTCAATGAGCAGTTCTTC. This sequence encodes CASSLSWGLNEQFF.

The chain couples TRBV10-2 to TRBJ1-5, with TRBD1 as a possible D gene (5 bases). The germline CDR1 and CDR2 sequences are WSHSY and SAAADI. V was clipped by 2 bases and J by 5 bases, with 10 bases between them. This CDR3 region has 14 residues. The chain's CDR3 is CASSERQGDQPQHF. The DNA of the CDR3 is TGCGCCAGCAGTGAGCGTCAGGGTGATCAGCCCCAGCATTTT.

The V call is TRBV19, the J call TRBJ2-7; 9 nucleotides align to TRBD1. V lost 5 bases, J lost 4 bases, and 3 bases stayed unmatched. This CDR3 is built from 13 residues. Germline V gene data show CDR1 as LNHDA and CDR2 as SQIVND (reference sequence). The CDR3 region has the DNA TGTGCCAGTAGTTCCGGGACAGGGTACGAGCAGTACTTC. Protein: CASSSGTGYEQYF.

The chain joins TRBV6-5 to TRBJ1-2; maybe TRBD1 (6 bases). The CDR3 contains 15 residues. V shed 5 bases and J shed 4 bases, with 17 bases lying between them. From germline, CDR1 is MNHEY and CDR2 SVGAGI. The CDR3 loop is CASSQEQGRGYGYTF. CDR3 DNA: TGTGCCAGCAGTCAGGAACAGGGTCGGGGCTATGGCTACACCTTC.

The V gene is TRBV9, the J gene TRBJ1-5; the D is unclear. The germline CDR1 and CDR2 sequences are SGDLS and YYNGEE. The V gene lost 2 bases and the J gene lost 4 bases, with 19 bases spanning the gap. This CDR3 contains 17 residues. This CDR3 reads CASSVGNGHAQNQPQHF. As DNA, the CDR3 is TGTGCCAGCAGCGTTGGTAATGGGCATGCCCAAAATCAGCCCCAGCATTTT.

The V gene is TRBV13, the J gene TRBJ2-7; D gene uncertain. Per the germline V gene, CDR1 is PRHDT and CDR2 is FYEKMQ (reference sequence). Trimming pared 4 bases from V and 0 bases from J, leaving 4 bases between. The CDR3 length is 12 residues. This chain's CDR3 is CASSSISYEQYF. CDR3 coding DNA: TGTGCCAGCAGCTCTATCTCCTACGAGCAGTACTTC.

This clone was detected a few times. In nucleotides, the CDR3 is TGTGCCAGCAGCCAAGTGTACCAGGGACAGGAGGCTGAAGCTTTCTTT. This sequence encodes CASSQVYQGQEAEAFF. J is TRBJ1-1 and V is TRBV14; 8 nucleotides match TRBD1. Per the germline V gene, CDR1 is SGHDN and CDR2 is FVKESK. This CDR3 is built from 16 residues. V lost 1 base and J lost 6; bases outside the gene matches: 10.

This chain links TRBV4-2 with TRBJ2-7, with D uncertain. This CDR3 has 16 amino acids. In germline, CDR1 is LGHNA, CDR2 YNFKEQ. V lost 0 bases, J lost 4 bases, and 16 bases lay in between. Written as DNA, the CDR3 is TGTGCCAGCAGCCAAGAACGAGGCCGACGCCAATACGAGCAGTACTTC. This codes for CASSQERGRRQYEQYF.

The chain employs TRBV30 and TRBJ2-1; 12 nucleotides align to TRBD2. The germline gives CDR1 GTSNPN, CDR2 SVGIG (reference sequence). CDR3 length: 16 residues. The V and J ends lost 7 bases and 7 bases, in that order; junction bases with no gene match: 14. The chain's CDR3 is CASGLAGSPAGNEQFF. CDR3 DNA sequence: TGTGCCTCGGGACTAGCGGGCTCCCCCGCGGGGAATGAGCAGTTCTTC.

The CDR3 region has the DNA TGCGCCAGCAGCCAAGATCCGACAAAAGAGTCCCACACTGAAGCTTTCTTT. It yields the protein CASSQDPTKESHTEAFF. The chain uses TRBV4-1 and TRBJ1-1; D is uncertain. The CDR3 has 17 residues. Germline CDR1 reads MGHRA; CDR2 reads YSYEKL. V lost 0 bases, J lost 3 bases, and 17 bases lay in between.

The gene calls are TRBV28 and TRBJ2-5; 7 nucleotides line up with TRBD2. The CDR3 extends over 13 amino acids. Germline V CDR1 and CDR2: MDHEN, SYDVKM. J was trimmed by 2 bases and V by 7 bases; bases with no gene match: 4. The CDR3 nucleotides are TGTGCCAGCAAGGGGACTAAACAAGAGACCCAGTACTTC. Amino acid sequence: CASKGTKQETQYF.

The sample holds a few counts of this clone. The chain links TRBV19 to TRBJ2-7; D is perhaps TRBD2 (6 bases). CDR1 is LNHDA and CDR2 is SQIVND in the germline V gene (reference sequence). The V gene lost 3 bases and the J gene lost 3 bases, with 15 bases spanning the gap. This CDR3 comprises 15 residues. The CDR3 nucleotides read TGTGCCAGTAGTATCTCCTCCCGGGGGATCTACGAGCAGTACTTC. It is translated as CASSISSRGIYEQYF.

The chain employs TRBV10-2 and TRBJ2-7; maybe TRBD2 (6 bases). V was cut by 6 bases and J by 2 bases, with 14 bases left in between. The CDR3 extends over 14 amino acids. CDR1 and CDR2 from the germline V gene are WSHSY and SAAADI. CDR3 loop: CASRRDPRAYEQYF. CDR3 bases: TGCGCCAGCAGGCGGGACCCGAGAGCCTACGAGCAGTACTTC.

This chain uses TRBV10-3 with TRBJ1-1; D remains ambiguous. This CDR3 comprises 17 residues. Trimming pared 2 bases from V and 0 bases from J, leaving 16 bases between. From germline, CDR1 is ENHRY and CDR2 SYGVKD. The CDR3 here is CAISERWAERLNTEAFF. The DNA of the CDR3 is TGTGCCATCAGTGAGCGGTGGGCAGAAAGATTGAACACTGAAGCTTTCTTT.

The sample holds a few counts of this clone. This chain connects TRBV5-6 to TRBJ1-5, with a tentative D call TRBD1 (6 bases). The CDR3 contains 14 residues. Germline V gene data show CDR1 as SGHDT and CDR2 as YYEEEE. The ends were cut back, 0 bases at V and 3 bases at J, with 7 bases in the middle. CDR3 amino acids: CASSLDRDNQPQHF. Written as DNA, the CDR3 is TGTGCCAGCAGCTTGGACAGGGACAATCAGCCCCAGCATTTT.

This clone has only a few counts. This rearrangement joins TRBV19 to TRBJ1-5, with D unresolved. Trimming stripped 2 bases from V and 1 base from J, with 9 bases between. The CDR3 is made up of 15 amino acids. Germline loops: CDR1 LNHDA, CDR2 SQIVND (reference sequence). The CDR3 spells CASSIYAGSNQPQHF. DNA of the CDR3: TGTGCCAGTAGTATATATGCGGGGAGCAATCAGCCCCAGCATTTT. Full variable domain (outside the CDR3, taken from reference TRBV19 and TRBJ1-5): DGGITQSPKYLFRKEGQNVTLSCEQNLNHDAMYWYRQDPGQGLRLIYYSQIVNDFQKGDIAEGYSVSREKKESFPLTVTSAQKNPTAFYLCASSIYAGSNQPQHFGDGTRLSIL.

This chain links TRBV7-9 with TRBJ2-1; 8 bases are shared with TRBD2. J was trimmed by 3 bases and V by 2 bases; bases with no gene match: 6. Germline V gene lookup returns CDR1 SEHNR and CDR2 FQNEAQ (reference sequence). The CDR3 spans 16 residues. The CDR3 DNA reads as TGTGCCAGCAGCTTACAGGCTAGCGGGCACTACAATGAGCAGTTCTTC. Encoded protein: CASSLQASGHYNEQFF.

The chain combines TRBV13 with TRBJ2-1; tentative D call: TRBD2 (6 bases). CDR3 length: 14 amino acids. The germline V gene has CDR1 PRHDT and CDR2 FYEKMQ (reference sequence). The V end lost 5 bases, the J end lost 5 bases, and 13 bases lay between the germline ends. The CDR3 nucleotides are TGTGCCAGCAGCGAATGGGACTTTAACAATGAGCAGTTCTTC. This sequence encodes CASSEWDFNNEQFF.